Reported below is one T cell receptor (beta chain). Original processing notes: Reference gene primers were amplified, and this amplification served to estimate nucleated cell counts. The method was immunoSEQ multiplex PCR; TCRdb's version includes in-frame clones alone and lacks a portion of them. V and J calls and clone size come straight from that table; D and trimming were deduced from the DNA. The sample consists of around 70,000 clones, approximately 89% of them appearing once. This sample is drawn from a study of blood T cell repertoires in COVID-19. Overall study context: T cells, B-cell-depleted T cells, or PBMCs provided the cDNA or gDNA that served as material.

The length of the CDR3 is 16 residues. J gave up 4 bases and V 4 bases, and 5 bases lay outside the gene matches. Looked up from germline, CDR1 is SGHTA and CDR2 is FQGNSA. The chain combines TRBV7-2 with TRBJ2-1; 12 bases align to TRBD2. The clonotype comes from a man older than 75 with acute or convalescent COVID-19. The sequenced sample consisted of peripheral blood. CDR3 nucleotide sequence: TGTGCCAGCAGCTGGGCTAGCGGGGGGGGTTACAATGAGCAGTTCTTC. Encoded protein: CASSWASGGGYNEQFF.